This TCR beta chain was recorded in a study of regulatory T cells in long-lasting Graves disease. Time point here: newly diagnosed GD, antithyroid drugs for less than 3 months. The TCR library was made from RNA extracted from PBMCs. At least ten counts were recorded for this clonotype. The germline CDR1 and CDR2 sequences are SNHLY and FYNNEI. V gave up 4 bases and J gave up 5 bases; unmatched junction bases: 8. The CDR3 spans 15 residues. Arm-PCR of CDR3 regions and iRepertoire HTBI primers were the basis on which TCR beta libraries were built. One entry per CDR3 protein, called by TCRdb with MiXCR from the multiplex PCR reads. Of roughly 560,000 distinct CDR3 sequences detected, about 12% appear once; the ten largest clones hold 8.9%. In addition, the sample was reused for a study of T cells in Graves' hyperthyroidism and ophthalmopathy.

The source was peripheral blood mononuclear cells (PBMCs), collected at new diagnosis, from a patient treated with antithyroid drugs. V gene TRBV2 combines with J gene TRBJ1-5, with 7 positions matching TRBD1. The clonotype originates from a woman in her twenties or thirties with Graves disease. In DNA, the CDR3 is TGTGCCAGCAGTGTATTAGGGGGCGAGTATCAGCCCCAGCATTTT. Its translation: CASSVLGGEYQPQHF.